One sample yielded the 10 T cell receptor beta chains listed below, sequenced in a study of T cell responses to AZD1222 COVID-19 vaccine. Some clones are missing from TCRdb's copy, which holds only in-frame ones; the method was immunoSEQ multiplex PCR. The table records fewer than 120,000 clones, approximately 94% of them present only once. Sample: peripheral blood, taken 28 days after the second AZD1222 dose. The origin of the receptors is an adult who received the AZD1222 COVID-19 vaccine.

The genes are TRBV6-5 and TRBJ1-3; D unclear. There are 14 residues in the CDR3. Looked up from germline, CDR1 is MNHEY and CDR2 is SVGAGI. V lost 4 bases to trimming and J lost 2 bases, with 9 bases between them. The CDR3 sequence: CASSWTEAGNTIYF. The DNA for the CDR3 is TGTGCCAGCAGTTGGACGGAGGCTGGAAACACCATATATTTT.

CDR3 protein: CASLGLGRELFF. The CDR3 region has the DNA TGTGCCAGCCTAGGTTTAGGCCGGGAGCTGTTTTTT. The chain uses TRBV6-5 and TRBJ2-2, with unresolved D. CDR3 length: 12 amino acids. The V gene's germline CDR1 is MNHEY and CDR2 SVGAGI. Trimming left V 8 bases short and J 9 bases short, with 13 bases between.

The V call is TRBV9, the J call TRBJ2-7; 12 positions match TRBD2. Looked up from germline, CDR1 is SGDLS and CDR2 is YYNGEE. V gave up 0 bases and J gave up 2 bases; unmatched junction bases: 6. CDR3 length equals 17 residues. CDR3 sequence reads: CASSVGSLAGGPYEQYF. In nucleotides, the CDR3 is TGTGCCAGCAGCGTAGGGAGTCTAGCGGGAGGGCCCTACGAGCAGTACTTC.

This clone was seen a few times. The genes are TRBV7-2 and TRBJ2-3; D is ambiguous. The germline gives CDR1 SGHTA, CDR2 FQGNSA. The CDR3 sequence is 15 residues long. Trimming shortened V by 2 bases and J by 4 bases, and 13 bases separated the two germline ends. The CDR3 spells CASSLSNTGPDTQYF. CDR3 sequence (DNA): TGTGCCAGCAGCTTATCTAACACCGGCCCAGATACGCAGTATTTT.

The chain links TRBV12-5 to TRBJ2-1; D possibly corresponds to TRBD1 (5 bases). From germline, CDR1 is LGHNT and CDR2 FRNRAP. The V and J ends lost 6 bases and 0 bases respectively, with 18 bases between them. The CDR3 runs to 17 residues. Written as DNA, the CDR3 is TGTGCTAGTGGCCGTGGACAAACGAGCTTCTCCTACAATGAGCAGTTCTTC. Protein product: CASGRGQTSFSYNEQFF.

This chain joins TRBV11-2 and TRBJ2-1; a weak D match, TRBD1 (5 bases). The CDR3 totals 14 residues. V was clipped by 7 bases and J by 4 bases, with 14 bases between them. Germline V CDR1 and CDR2: SGHAT, FQNNGV. CDR3 region: CASIRRGSYNEQFF. The CDR3 DNA reads TGTGCCAGCATCCGAAGGGGCTCTTACAATGAGCAGTTCTTC.

The rearrangement joins TRBV3-1 (or the pseudogene TRBV3-2) to TRBJ1-2, with D hard to call. Germline V gene lookup returns CDR1 LGHDT and CDR2 YNNKEL (reference sequence). The V end lost 3 bases, the J end lost 0 bases, and 11 bases lay between the germline ends. The CDR3 covers 15 residues. CDR3: CASSQYRSSNYGYTF. Written as DNA, the CDR3 is TGTGCCAGCAGCCAGTATCGCAGTTCTAACTATGGCTACACCTTC.

This sequence joins TRBV5-1 and TRBJ1-2; no clear D gene. Germline CDR1 SGHRS, CDR2 YFSETQ. The length of the CDR3 is 14 residues. The V end was cut by 1 base, the J end by 8 bases, with 15 bases between. CDR3 amino acids: CASSLNGRPGGYTF. The CDR3 coding sequence is TGCGCCAGCAGCTTGAACGGGCGTCCTGGCGGCTACACCTTC.

This chain connects TRBV3-1 (or the pseudogene TRBV3-2) to TRBJ1-2; the match to TRBD1 covers 9 bases. This CDR3 has 17 residues. The ends lost 3 bases at V and 7 bases at J; junction bases unmatched: 15. CDR1 is LGHDT and CDR2 is YNNKEL in the germline V gene (reference sequence). CDR3 loop: CASSQAPPGQGLSGYTF. The CDR3 nucleotides read TGTGCCAGCAGCCAGGCACCTCCGGGACAGGGACTGTCTGGCTACACCTTC.

The rearrangement joins TRBV7-9 to TRBJ1-5, with 7 bases identical to TRBD1. The germline V gene has CDR1 SEHNR and CDR2 FQNEAQ (reference sequence). Germline trimming cut 4 bases from V and 7 bases from J; bases unmatched to any gene: 13. This CDR3 contains 16 residues. DNA for the CDR3: TGTGCCAGCAGCTCCTGGAACAGGGGCTCCGAGCAGCCCCAGCATTTT. This sequence encodes CASSSWNRGSEQPQHF.